These 21 T cell receptor beta chains originate from one sample sequenced in a study of beta chain features in type 1 diabetes. What was sequenced were expressed TCRB transcripts, since all of the isolated RNA had been reverse transcribed. The assay was immunoSEQ multiplex PCR, and TCRdb's table has in-frame clones only and misses some. The sample includes about 230,000 clones, about 9.3% seen only once; the top ten take about 0.037%. Sequenced sample: naive CD4+ T cells from blood. The receptors come from a woman aged 18-29 years in good health.

This clone came up many times. This chain's CDR3 is CAWSGRGSDTQYF. DNA of the CDR3: TGTGCCTGGAGTGGACGGGGGTCAGATACGCAGTATTTT. The chain recombines TRBV30 with TRBJ2-3, with D tentatively TRBD2 (6 bases). Trimming removed 1 base from V and 4 bases from J, with 9 bases in between. CDR3 length equals 13 residues. The V gene's germline CDR1 is GTSNPN and CDR2 SVGIG (reference sequence).

There are a few counts of this clone. The gene calls are TRBV5-1 and TRBJ2-5; maybe TRBD1 (6 bases). The germline V gene has CDR1 SGHRS and CDR2 YFSETQ. With 4 bases removed from V and 2 bases from J, the gap between germline ends came to 12 bases. CDR3 length: 14 residues. The CDR3 reads CASSHGTRQETQYF. CDR3 in DNA: TGCGCCAGCAGCCATGGGACAAGACAAGAGACCCAGTACTTC.

The rearrangement uses TRBV27 and TRBJ2-2; 8 nucleotides agree with TRBD2. This CDR3 is built from 16 residues. Germline loops: CDR1 MNHEY, CDR2 SMNVEV (reference sequence). J lost 4 bases, V lost 2 bases, and 6 bases had no gene match. The chain's CDR3 is CASSLKAGGLTGELFF. The CDR3 DNA reads as TGTGCCAGCAGTTTAAAGGCGGGAGGCCTCACCGGGGAGCTGTTTTTT.

The chain is built from TRBV5-4 and TRBJ2-3; the match to TRBD2 covers 7 bases. V shed 4 bases and J 4 bases; nucleotides not matched to a gene: 6. Germline V gene lookup returns CDR1 SGHNT and CDR2 YYREEE (reference sequence). CDR3 size: 14 residues. The CDR3 protein is CASSPETSSDTQYF. CDR3 nucleotides: TGTGCCAGCAGCCCGGAGACTAGCTCAGATACGCAGTATTTT.

This clone appeared a few times. The genes are TRBV11-2 and TRBJ2-3; 8 bases are shared with TRBD2. The CDR3 has 14 amino acids. V was pared by 1 base and J by 8 bases, with 5 bases of the junction left unmatched. Per germline, CDR1 SGHAT and CDR2 FQNNGV. The CDR3 sequence: CASSLVGGGPTQYF. The CDR3 DNA follows: TGTGCCAGCAGCTTAGTAGGCGGGGGGCCTACGCAGTATTTT.

This clone was picked up a small number of times. DNA of the CDR3: TGTGCCAGCAACTCCGACAAGCAAGAGACCCAGTACTTC. It codes for CASNSDKQETQYF. This chain links TRBV2 with TRBJ2-5; D gene unclear. CDR3 length: 13 residues. Germline CDR1 and CDR2: SNHLY and FYNNEI. Trimming pared 7 bases from V and 2 bases from J, leaving 11 bases between. Based on the CDR3 plus reference TRBV2 and TRBJ2-5, the full variable domain is EPEVTQTPSHQVTQMGQEVILRCVPISNHLYFYWYRQILGQKVEFLVSFYNNEISEKSEIFDDQFSVERPDGSNFTLKIRSTKLEDSAMYFCASNSDKQETQYFGPGTRLLVL.

This clone was picked up a small number of times. J is TRBJ2-2 and V is TRBV5-1, with a tentative D call TRBD1 (5 bases). CDR1 is SGHRS and CDR2 is YFSETQ in the germline V gene. The V end lost 4 bases, the J end lost 7 bases, and 14 bases lay between the germline ends. The CDR3 sequence is 14 residues long. In DNA, the CDR3 is TGCGCCAGCAGCCTCCTACAGGCAGGCGGGGAGCTGTTTTTT. The encoded protein is CASSLLQAGGELFF.

The genes are TRBV5-4 and TRBJ2-3; the match to TRBD1 covers 9 bases. Germline loops: CDR1 SGHNT, CDR2 YYREEE (reference sequence). V dropped 2 bases and J dropped 4; count of bases not matched to a gene: 2. This CDR3 comprises 14 residues. The CDR3 loop reads CASSLRQGADTQYF. The CDR3 bases are TGTGCCAGCAGCTTACGACAGGGGGCAGATACGCAGTATTTT.

This clone was seen a few times. The chain uses TRBV7-6 and TRBJ1-1; D gene ambiguous. Germline V lookup: CDR1 SGHVS, CDR2 FNYEAQ. CDR3 length equals 14 residues. V lost 2 bases and J lost 3, with 10 bases in between. CDR3 amino acids: CASSLNAHYTEAFF. The DNA of the CDR3 is TGTGCCAGCAGCTTAAACGCCCACTACACTGAAGCTTTCTTT.

This chain connects TRBV19 to TRBJ1-2, with 9 bases aligning to TRBD1. Germline V gene sequence: CDR1 LNHDA, CDR2 SQIVND (reference sequence). V was clipped by 8 bases and J by 11 bases; unmatched bases: 12. There are 13 residues in the CDR3. DNA of the CDR3: TGTGCCAGTCGGCCCGGGACAGGGTTTCGTTACACCTTC. Amino acids: CASRPGTGFRYTF.

V usage is TRBV18 and J usage is TRBJ1-2; D call uncertain. Germline V gene data show CDR1 as KGHSH and CDR2 as LQKENI. Trimming took off 2 bases at V and 4 bases at J, with 17 bases between the two ends. The CDR3 extends over 16 amino acids. CDR3 sequence (DNA): TGTGCCAGCTCACCAGGGTCTGGAGACCAACGCTATGGCTACACCTTC. It codes for CASSPGSGDQRYGYTF. Supplemented by reference TRBV18 and TRBJ1-2, the full variable domain reads NAGVMQNPRHLVRRRGQEARLRCSPMKGHSHVYWYRQLPEEGLKFMVYLQKENIIDESGMPKERFSAEFPKEGPSILRIQQVVRGDSAAYFCASSPGSGDQRYGYTFGSGTRLTVV.

The CDR3 DNA follows: TGCGCCAGCAGCGGGGGAGCAACGGGACAGGGGTATTCACCCCTCCACTTT. Residues: CASSGGATGQGYSPLHF. J is TRBJ1-6 and V is TRBV5-1, with 10 positions matching TRBD1. This CDR3 contains 17 residues. With 4 bases clipped from V and 8 bases from J, the junction kept 12 bases outside the gene matches. CDR1 and CDR2 (germline): SGHRS, YFSETQ.

This clone was seen only a few times. The chain carries TRBV5-1 and TRBJ2-7, with D tentatively TRBD1 (5 bases). The CDR3 consists of 14 residues. V was clipped by 0 bases and J by 3 bases, with 10 bases between them. Germline V gene data show CDR1 as SGHRS and CDR2 as YFSETQ. This chain's CDR3 is CASSLEGRVYEQYF. In DNA, the CDR3 is TGCGCCAGCAGCTTGGAGGGCAGGGTCTACGAGCAGTACTTC.

The rearrangement links TRBV5-1 to TRBJ2-1, with D unclear. V lost 4 bases and J 7 bases, leaving 12 bases between the germline ends. The CDR3 runs 13 residues. Germline CDR1 and CDR2: SGHRS and YFSETQ. CDR3 bases: TGCGCCAGCAGCGAAATCCCAGGAAATGAGCAGTTCTTC. Translated, it gives CASSEIPGNEQFF.

This clone has more than one count but fewer than ten. V gene TRBV5-1 combines with J gene TRBJ2-1, with no clear D. In germline, CDR1 is SGHRS, CDR2 YFSETQ. V lost 2 bases, J lost 8 bases, and 14 bases lay in between. The CDR3 sequence is 14 residues long. The CDR3 protein is CASSFPPPSDEQFF. CDR3 DNA: TGCGCCAGCAGCTTTCCACCCCCGTCGGATGAGCAGTTCTTC.

This clone has more than one count but fewer than ten. In DNA form, the CDR3 reads TGTGCCTGGAGTGTCGGGGGAAACACCATATATTTT. This encodes CAWSVGGNTIYF. V usage is TRBV30 and J usage is TRBJ1-3; D is ambiguous. CDR3 length equals 12 residues. Trimming left V 0 bases short and J 4 bases short, with 4 bases between. The germline V gene has CDR1 GTSNPN and CDR2 SVGIG (reference sequence).

The V call is TRBV7-9, the J call TRBJ1-1; TRBD1 aligns across 9 bases. Germline trimming cut 5 bases from V and 6 bases from J; bases unmatched to any gene: 7. There are 14 residues in the CDR3. CDR1 and CDR2 from the germline V gene are SEHNR and FQNEAQ (reference sequence). CDR3 sequence reads: CASSPWTGEAEAFF. The CDR3 nucleotides are TGTGCCAGCAGCCCTTGGACAGGGGAGGCTGAAGCTTTCTTT.

This clone showed up just a few times. The rearrangement uses TRBV6-5 and TRBJ1-6, with D possibly matching TRBD1 (5 bases). There are 14 residues in the CDR3. Germline V gene data show CDR1 as MNHEY and CDR2 as SVGAGI. With 10 bases removed from V and 6 bases from J, the gap between germline ends came to 16 bases. The CDR3 spells CATGRREGNSPLHF. Written as DNA, the CDR3 is TGTGCCACCGGGCGCAGGGAGGGTAATTCACCCCTCCACTTT.

This clone was counted between two and nine times. The rearrangement links TRBV5-4 to TRBJ2-3, with D perhaps matching TRBD2 (6 bases). Between the trimmed V and J ends, which lost 5 bases and 4 bases, there was a span of 23 bases. The CDR3 sequence is 17 residues long. Germline V lookup: CDR1 SGHNT, CDR2 YYREEE (reference sequence). For the CDR3, the DNA is TGTGCCAGCAGAACGTCCGGGGGATACAACAGCGCAGATACGCAGTATTTT. This gives the protein CASRTSGGYNSADTQYF.

This chain joins TRBV11-2 and TRBJ2-5; 9 nucleotides line up with TRBD1. This CDR3 has 14 amino acids. Germline values: CDR1 SGHAT, CDR2 FQNNGV. The V gene end was trimmed by 3 bases and the J gene end by 10 bases; junction bases not matched to a gene: 9. CDR3 loop: CASSLRPGQGNQYF. The CDR3 coding sequence is TGTGCCAGCAGCTTGAGGCCGGGACAGGGAAACCAGTACTTC.

The rearrangement joins TRBV5-1 to TRBJ2-6, with a weak D call TRBD1 (5 bases). CDR1 and CDR2 from the germline V gene are SGHRS and YFSETQ. This CDR3 spans 16 amino acids. Between the trimmed V and J ends, which lost 5 bases and 4 bases, there was a span of 16 bases. CDR3 in amino acids: CASRWPQGTGANVLTF. The CDR3 nucleotides are TGCGCCAGCAGATGGCCCCAGGGTACCGGGGCCAACGTCCTGACTTTC.